Shown below are 9 T cell receptor beta chains from a single sample sequenced in a study of CD8+ T cells in alopecia areata (dated by TCRdb to the late 2010s). The method was the immunoSEQ multiplex PCR assay. For TCR sequencing, RNA was extracted from every sample and reverse transcribed into cDNA to serve as template. In TCRdb, the immuneACCESS table is reduced to in-frame sequences with V and J assigned. These tables do not hold every clone; where another copy was compared, an unresolved V gene accounts for under half, and the others remain unexplained. Within this sample are around 200,000 clones, with roughly 59% of them counted one time only. 1.5% to 2% of the sample is taken by the ten largest. According to the study, the label for this sample's time point signals: baseline before oral tofacitinib. Sequenced here: CD4+ T cells sorted from blood, sampled at week 0. The receptors come from a human donor with alopecia areata.

The table lists this clone with a few counts. The chain uses TRBV6-5 and TRBJ2-5, with 8 bases matching TRBD1. Germline V lookup: CDR1 MNHEY, CDR2 SVGAGI. Germline trimming cut 2 bases from V and 2 bases from J; bases unmatched to any gene: 7. CDR3 length equals 16 residues. The CDR3 coding sequence is TGTGCCAGCAGTTACGGTCAGGGGGCAGTACAAGAGACCCAGTACTTC. Protein product: CASSYGQGAVQETQYF.

The chain employs TRBV15 and TRBJ2-6; D may be TRBD1 (6 bases). CDR3 length: 16 amino acids. CDR1 is LNHNV, CDR2 YYDKDF, per germline (reference sequence). Trimming left V 4 bases short and J 4 bases short, with 14 bases between. CDR3 protein: CATSTQTGTGANVLTF. The CDR3 nucleotides are TGTGCCACCAGCACCCAAACAGGGACAGGGGCCAACGTCCTGACTTTC.

This clone came up a few times. The chain joins TRBV4-2 to TRBJ1-5, with unresolved D. The CDR3 loop spans 16 amino acids. V shed 0 bases and J shed 2 bases, with 11 bases lying between them. The V gene's germline CDR1 is LGHNA and CDR2 YNFKEQ. The CDR3 DNA reads TGTGCCAGCAGCCAAGACGGCCAGCCTCGCAATCAGCCCCAGCATTTT. Translating it yields CASSQDGQPRNQPQHF.

The chain links TRBV30 to TRBJ1-2; TRBD1 matches at 11 bases. The CDR3 length is 14 residues. V shed 4 bases, J shed 3 bases, and the junction held 4 bases outside the gene matches. Looked up from germline, CDR1 is GTSNPN and CDR2 is SVGIG (reference sequence). For the CDR3, the DNA is TGTGCCTGGACTGGACAGGGGGCTGACTATGGCTACACCTTC. This sequence encodes CAWTGQGADYGYTF. The full variable domain, completed using reference TRBV30 and TRBJ1-2, is SQTIHQWPATLVQPVGSPLSLECTVEGTSNPNLYWYRQAAGRGLQLLFYSVGIGQISSEVPQNLSASRPQDRQFILSSKKLLLSDSGFYLCAWTGQGADYGYTFGSGTRLTVV.

This clone turned up a few times. This sequence joins TRBV30 and TRBJ2-3; D not resolved. The germline gives CDR1 GTSNPN, CDR2 SVGIG (reference sequence). Trimming pared 2 bases from V and 4 bases from J, leaving 7 bases between. The CDR3 totals 12 residues. The CDR3 sequence is CAWSRASDTQYF. CDR3 nucleotides: TGTGCCTGGAGTCGAGCTTCAGATACGCAGTATTTT.

This clone was found a few times. The chain has TRBV27 and TRBJ1-5; D not certain. Per germline, CDR1 MNHEY and CDR2 SMNVEV (reference sequence). The germline V and J ends were trimmed by 6 bases and 3 bases, with 15 bases remaining between them. The CDR3 contains 15 residues. CDR3 bases: TGTGCCAGCAGGCCCATGGGTACTAACAATCAGCCCCAGCATTTT. This translates into CASRPMGTNNQPQHF.

This clone was detected a few times. The chain employs TRBV29-1 and TRBJ2-1; D ambiguous. Germline V gene data show CDR1 as SQVTM and CDR2 as ANQGSEA. V was pared by 4 bases and J by 4 bases, with 17 bases between. The CDR3 spans 15 residues. CDR3: CSVGTGPEYYNEQFF. The CDR3 nucleotides are TGCAGCGTTGGCACCGGGCCCGAATATTACAATGAGCAGTTCTTC.

The rearrangement uses TRBV2 and TRBJ2-3; D call uncertain. This CDR3 has 12 amino acids. V dropped 6 bases and J dropped 1 base, with 5 bases sitting between them. Germline values: CDR1 SNHLY, CDR2 FYNNEI. CDR3 in DNA: TGTGCCAGCAGGCCGGGCACAGATACGCAGTATTTT. The encoded protein is CASRPGTDTQYF.

There are a few counts of this clone. The rearrangement links TRBV30 to TRBJ1-1, with a possible D match to TRBD1 (5 bases). The CDR3 is 12 amino acids. With 3 bases removed from V and 2 bases from J, the gap between germline ends came to 7 bases. Germline CDR1 and CDR2: GTSNPN and SVGIG (reference sequence). The CDR3 coding sequence is TGTGCCTGGAGCCGGACAAACACTGAAGCTTTCTTT. Protein: CAWSRTNTEAFF.